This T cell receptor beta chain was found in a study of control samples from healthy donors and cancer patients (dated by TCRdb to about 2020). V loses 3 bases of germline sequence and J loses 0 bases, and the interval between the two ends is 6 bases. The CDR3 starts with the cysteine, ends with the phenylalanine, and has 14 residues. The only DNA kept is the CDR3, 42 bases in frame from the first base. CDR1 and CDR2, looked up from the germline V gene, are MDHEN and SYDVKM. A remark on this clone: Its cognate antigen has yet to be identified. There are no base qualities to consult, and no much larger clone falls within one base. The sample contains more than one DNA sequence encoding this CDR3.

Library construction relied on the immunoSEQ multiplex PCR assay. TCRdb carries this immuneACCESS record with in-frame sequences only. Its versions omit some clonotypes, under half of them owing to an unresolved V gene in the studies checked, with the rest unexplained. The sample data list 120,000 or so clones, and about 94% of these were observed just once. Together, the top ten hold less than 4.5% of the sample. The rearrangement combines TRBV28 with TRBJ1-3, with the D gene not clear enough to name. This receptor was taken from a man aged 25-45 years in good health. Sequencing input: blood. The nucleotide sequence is TGTGCCAGCAGTTTGCCCACCTCTGGAAACACCATATATTTT. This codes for CASSLPTSGNTIYF.